A selection of T cell receptor beta chains follows, all from one sample in a study of blood T cells in healthy people across ages. One entry per CDR3 protein results from TCRdb running MiXCR on the 5' RACE reads. The table includes about 780,000 distinct CDR3 sequences, around 45% detected once. What was sequenced was blood. The source of these receptors is a man at least 80 years old in good health. The CDR3 runs from the conserved cysteine through the conserved F or W. Fields, in order: J gene, V gene, clone size, D gene, CDR3 DNA, CDR3 protein. A D gene is named only where the DNA matches it firmly. Expanded clones get a size class; other rows say once, few or many, or leave the size out.

J: TRBJ2-7; V: TRBV12-3/TRBV12-4; size: -; D: -; DNA: TGTGCCAACAGTTACAGGCAACAATACGAGCAGTACTTC; CDR3: CANSYRQQYEQYF
J: TRBJ2-5; V: TRBV20-1; size: -; D: TRBD2; DNA: TGCAGTGCTGCACTAGCGGGAGGGCCGGGGACCCAGTACTTC; CDR3: CSAALAGGPGTQYF
J: TRBJ2-7; V: TRBV5-5; size: few; D: -; DNA: TGTGCCAGCAGACCCGAAGGACGGAACTACGAGCAGTACTTC; CDR3: CASRPEGRNYEQYF
J: TRBJ2-4; V: TRBV28; size: -; D: TRBD2; DNA: TGTGCCAGCAGTTTTTTCTTTGGAGCGGGAGTGGGGGCAGCCAAAAACATTCAGTACTTC; CDR3: CASSFFFGAGVGAAKNIQYF
J: TRBJ2-5; V: TRBV7-2; size: -; D: TRBD1; DNA: TGTGCCAGCAGCTGGAAACAGGGGGAGACCCAGTACTTC; CDR3: CASSWKQGETQYF
J: TRBJ2-3; V: TRBV6-4; size: -; D: -; DNA: TGTGCCAGCAGTGAAGGAACGGGGGCCGATACGCAGTATTTT; CDR3: CASSEGTGADTQYF
J: TRBJ2-1; V: TRBV11-2; size: -; D: -; DNA: TGTGCCAGCAGCTTAGCGGTACTCGGGAATGAGCAGTTCTTC; CDR3: CASSLAVLGNEQFF
J: TRBJ2-1; V: TRBV7-3; size: few; D: -; DNA: TGTGCCAGCAGCCCCTCGGGGCCTTCCTACAATGAGCAGTTCTTC; CDR3: CASSPSGPSYNEQFF
J: TRBJ2-7; V: TRBV27; size: -; D: -; DNA: TGTACCAGCAGTTTATCAACGGTTGCCTACGAGCAGTACTTC; CDR3: CTSSLSTVAYEQYF
J: TRBJ2-7; V: TRBV24-1; size: -; D: TRBD1; DNA: TGTGCCACCAGTCAGACAGGGGGCATTTCCTACGAGCAGTACTTC; CDR3: CATSQTGGISYEQYF
J: TRBJ2-3; V: TRBV4-2; size: few; D: -; DNA: TGTGCCAGCAGCCAAGTTTTTACAGGAAGCACAGATACGCAGTATTTT; CDR3: CASSQVFTGSTDTQYF
J: TRBJ1-1; V: TRBV27; size: -; D: -; DNA: TGTGCCAGCAGTTTACATTCGTGGGGGGACACTGAAGCTTTCTTT; CDR3: CASSLHSWGDTEAFF
J: TRBJ2-7; V: TRBV12-3/TRBV12-4; size: -; D: -; DNA: TGTGCCAGCAGTTTAAGTCGGGACGATGAGCAGTACTTC; CDR3: CASSLSRDDEQYF
J: TRBJ2-5; V: TRBV29-1; size: -; D: -; DNA: TGCAGCGCCAAATTAGGCGAGGCGGGCCAAGAGACCCAGTACTTC; CDR3: CSAKLGEAGQETQYF
J: TRBJ2-3; V: TRBV6-6; size: -; D: -; DNA: TGTGCCAGCGCTCCAACCCTAGCAGGGACCCACACAGATACGCAGTATTTT; CDR3: CASAPTLAGTHTDTQYF
J: TRBJ2-7; V: TRBV6-5; size: -; D: TRBD1; DNA: TGTGCCAGCAACAGGGCAGGACAGGGGGCCTGCGAGCAGTACTTC; CDR3: CASNRAGQGACEQYF
J: TRBJ2-2; V: TRBV5-1; size: -; D: TRBD2; DNA: TGCGCCAGCAGCCCACGACTAGCGGATGGGGCCGGGGAGCTGTTTTTT; CDR3: CASSPRLADGAGELFF
J: TRBJ2-3; V: TRBV21-1; size: -; D: -; DNA: TGTGCCAGCAGCGCACCTTGGACAGTTGATACGCAGTATTTT; CDR3: CASSAPWTVDTQYF
J: TRBJ1-6; V: TRBV18; size: -; D: TRBD1; DNA: TGTGCCAGCTCACGAGCAACAGGGGGCGCAAATAATTCACCCCTCCACTTT; CDR3: CASSRATGGANNSPLHF
J: TRBJ2-1; V: TRBV29-1; size: few; D: TRBD2; DNA: TGCAGCGCCCTGACTAGCGATGGCAATGAGCAGTTCTTC; CDR3: CSALTSDGNEQFF
J: TRBJ1-4; V: TRBV21-1; size: few; D: -; DNA: TGTGCCAGCAGCCTTAGGGGGACAGTTAATGAAAAACTGTTTTTT; CDR3: CASSLRGTVNEKLFF
J: TRBJ2-3; V: TRBV15; size: -; D: -; DNA: TGTGCCGCCAGCAGAGGGCTCGGGATTGCAGATACGCAGTATTTT; CDR3: CAASRGLGIADTQYF
J: TRBJ1-2; V: TRBV20-1; size: -; D: -; DNA: TGCAGTGCTAGCTCGACAGTCTATGGCCACACCTTC; CDR3: CSASSTVYGHTF
J: TRBJ2-5; V: TRBV11-3; size: -; D: TRBD2; DNA: TGTGCCAGCAGCGAGTATAGCGGGATAAGTGGGAAGACCCAGTACTTC; CDR3: CASSEYSGISGKTQYF
J: TRBJ2-7; V: TRBV3-1; size: -; D: -; DNA: TGTGCCAGCAGCCAACACTTAGGAATCGAGCAGTACTTC; CDR3: CASSQHLGIEQYF